One sample yielded the 27 T cell receptor beta chains listed below, sequenced in a study of cytomegalovirus exposure and HLA in healthy donors. PCR amplification relied on 60 Vbeta primers (plus 13 Jbeta primers). The repertoire was sequenced with immunoSEQ multiplex PCR; TCRdb's copy has only in-frame clones and lacks some. The data contain some 190,000 clones, about 88% of them singletons. Sequenced material: PBMCs. The origin of the receptors is a woman in her 30s in good health and CMV-seronegative.

The rearrangement uses TRBV2 and TRBJ1-5; no clear D. The CDR3 contains 15 residues. Germline V CDR1 and CDR2: SNHLY, FYNNEI. V was clipped by 2 bases and J by 0 bases, with 8 bases between them. The CDR3 nucleotides are TGTGCCAGCAGTGAATTCAGACATAGCAATCAGCCCCAGCATTTT. It translates to CASSEFRHSNQPQHF.

This clone has only one observation. The chain is built from TRBV5-1 and TRBJ2-1, with D perhaps matching TRBD1 (6 bases). Germline V gene lookup returns CDR1 SGHRS and CDR2 YFSETQ. Trimming took 0 bases from V and 2 from J, leaving 9 bases between them. This CDR3 is 15 amino acids long. CDR3 protein: CASSLGGRTYNEQFF. The CDR3 coding sequence is TGCGCCAGCAGCTTGGGGGGGCGTACCTACAATGAGCAGTTCTTC. Full variable domain (missing parts from reference TRBV5-1 and TRBJ2-1): KAGVTQTPRYLIKTRGQQVTLSCSPISGHRSVSWYQQTPGQGLQFLFEYFSETQRNKGNFPGRFSGRQFSNSRSEMNVSTLELGDSALYLCASSLGGRTYNEQFFGPGTRLTVL.

The genes are TRBV27 and TRBJ2-3, with a tentative D call TRBD2 (6 bases). Trimming shortened V by 6 bases and J by 2 bases, and 12 bases separated the two germline ends. Germline CDR1 reads MNHEY; CDR2 reads SMNVEV (reference sequence). The CDR3 loop spans 14 amino acids. CDR3 sequence: CASSKGTSTDTQYF. The CDR3 region has the DNA TGTGCCAGCAGCAAGGGGACTTCCACAGATACGCAGTATTTT.

V gene TRBV9 combines with J gene TRBJ1-3, with D unresolved. The CDR3 consists of 13 residues. CDR1 is SGDLS and CDR2 is YYNGEE in the germline V gene. Trimming took off 4 bases at V and 3 bases at J, with 8 bases between the two ends. The CDR3 region has the DNA TGTGCCAGCAGCCCCCTACTTGGAAACACCATATATTTT. Translating gives CASSPLLGNTIYF.

In regard to this clone: One end of the junction is discordant with germline, which a read error may explain. This chain uses TRBV7-9 with TRBJ1-1; D ambiguous. The CDR3 spans 14 residues. Germline CDR1 and CDR2: SEHNR and FQNEAQ (reference sequence). The CDR3 DNA reads TGTTCCAGCAGCTATCAGGCTTTGAACACTGAAGCTTTCTTT. It specifies CSSSYQALNTEAFF.

This clone was picked up one time. The chain links TRBV25-1 to TRBJ2-7, with a tentative D call TRBD2 (7 bases). This CDR3 comprises 15 residues. V lost 1 base to trimming and J lost 2 bases, with 12 bases between them. In germline, CDR1 is MGHDK, CDR2 SYGVNS. In nucleotides, the CDR3 is TGTGCCAGCAGTGAATTAGGGGGGGGCACCTACGAGCAGTACTTC. As protein: CASSELGGGTYEQYF.

The chain carries TRBV5-1 and TRBJ2-7, with a possible D match to TRBD1 (6 bases). Trimming removed 4 bases from V and 1 base from J, with 18 bases in between. CDR1 is SGHRS, CDR2 YFSETQ, per germline. The CDR3 consists of 16 residues. The CDR3 sequence is CASSAGDRILSYEQYF. Here the CDR3 DNA reads TGCGCCAGCAGCGCAGGGGACCGAATTTTGTCCTACGAGCAGTACTTC.

The chain recombines TRBV5-1 with TRBJ2-2; D uncertain. Germline-derived CDR1 and CDR2 are SGHRS and YFSETQ. The CDR3 has 13 residues. Trimming left V 5 bases short and J 4 bases short, with 9 bases between. The DNA for the CDR3 is TGCGCCAGCAGACCTTTGAGCACCGGGGAGCTGTTTTTT. It codes for CASRPLSTGELFF. Looking up the rest from reference TRBV5-1 and TRBJ2-2 gives the full variable domain: KAGVTQTPRYLIKTRGQQVTLSCSPISGHRSVSWYQQTPGQGLQFLFEYFSETQRNKGNFPGRFSGRQFSNSRSEMNVSTLELGDSALYLCASRPLSTGELFFGEGSRLTVL.

CDR3 nucleotide sequence: TGTGCCAGTACTGGGAGAGGGACAGTAAACACTGAAGCTTTCTTT. Translation: CASTGRGTVNTEAFF. V is TRBV19 and J is TRBJ1-1, with 7 positions matching TRBD1. Trimming took 7 bases from V and 2 from J; bases not matched to a gene: 10. CDR1 and CDR2 (germline): LNHDA, SQIVND (reference sequence). This CDR3 is 15 amino acids long.

V gene TRBV25-1 combines with J gene TRBJ2-2; TRBD2 is a possible D gene (5 bases). V lost 3 bases, J lost 4 bases, and 12 bases lay in between. The CDR3 totals 15 residues. Germline V lookup: CDR1 MGHDK, CDR2 SYGVNS. DNA of the CDR3: TGTGCCAGCAGTGACTTTACTAGTGGCACCGGGGAGCTGTTTTTT. Translating gives CASSDFTSGTGELFF.

The chain combines TRBV27 with TRBJ1-1; 7 bases agree with TRBD1. From germline, CDR1 is MNHEY and CDR2 SMNVEV (reference sequence). This CDR3 comprises 13 residues. The J segment lost 1 base and the V segment lost 8 bases, leaving 4 bases of the junction unmatched. The CDR3, as DNA: TGTGCCAGCCGACAGGGAGGGAACACTGAAGCTTTCTTT. Its protein is CASRQGGNTEAFF.

The chain recombines TRBV5-1 with TRBJ2-7; a possible D gene is TRBD2 (6 bases). Germline-derived CDR1 and CDR2 are SGHRS and YFSETQ. The CDR3 has 15 amino acids. Trimming pared 0 bases from V and 3 bases from J, leaving 13 bases between. The CDR3: CASSLGVSGNYEQYF. In DNA form, the CDR3 reads TGCGCCAGCAGCTTGGGAGTTAGCGGAAACTACGAGCAGTACTTC. Full variable domain (missing parts from reference TRBV5-1 and TRBJ2-7): KAGVTQTPRYLIKTRGQQVTLSCSPISGHRSVSWYQQTPGQGLQFLFEYFSETQRNKGNFPGRFSGRQFSNSRSEMNVSTLELGDSALYLCASSLGVSGNYEQYFGPGTRLTVT.

Of note for this clone: At one end, the junction sequence differs from germline, possibly due to a read error. V is TRBV5-4 and J is TRBJ2-3; 8 bases are shared with TRBD1. The CDR3 is 14 amino acids. CDR1 and CDR2 (germline): SGHNT, YYREEE (reference sequence). The CDR3 reads CASQQGVSTGTQYF. CDR3 nucleotides: TGTGCCAGCCAACAGGGGGTTAGCACAGGTACGCAGTATTTT.

The chain has TRBV6-1 and TRBJ2-5, with D possibly TRBD1 on 6 matching bases. V was trimmed by 6 bases and J by 4 bases, leaving 12 bases between them. The CDR3 length is 13 residues. The germline V gene encodes CDR1 MNHNS and CDR2 SASEGT. CDR3 residues: CASSLQGRETQYF. Here the CDR3 DNA reads TGTGCCAGCAGCCTACAGGGAAGAGAGACCCAGTACTTC.

The gene calls are TRBV5-6 and TRBJ2-2, with 7 bases aligning to TRBD2. The ends lost 0 bases at V and 0 bases at J; junction bases unmatched: 2. The CDR3 runs 16 residues. Per germline, CDR1 SGHDT and CDR2 YYEEEE. Here the CDR3 reads CASSLGGRANTGELFF. The CDR3 nucleotides read TGTGCCAGCAGCTTGGGAGGGAGGGCGAACACCGGGGAGCTGTTTTTT.

The chain couples TRBV19 to TRBJ1-5; D is unclear. This CDR3 contains 13 residues. Germline V gene sequence: CDR1 LNHDA, CDR2 SQIVND (reference sequence). V was pared by 3 bases and J by 7 bases, with 10 bases between. In DNA, the CDR3 is TGTGCCAGTAGTATGGAGGGCTTCCAGCCCCAGCATTTT. Translation gives CASSMEGFQPQHF.

This rearrangement joins TRBV2 to TRBJ2-1; D is undetermined. CDR3 length equals 13 residues. V was trimmed by 8 bases and J by 0 bases, leaving 8 bases between them. Germline V gene sequence: CDR1 SNHLY, CDR2 FYNNEI. The CDR3 reads CASALISYNEQFF. The CDR3 nucleotides read TGTGCCAGCGCACTTATCTCCTACAATGAGCAGTTCTTC.

The chain uses TRBV28 and TRBJ2-7; D is perhaps TRBD2 (5 bases). CDR1 and CDR2 (germline): MDHEN, SYDVKM. V was pared by 7 bases and J by 6 bases, with 16 bases between. This CDR3 contains 13 residues. CDR3 loop: CASIRSESGEQYF. In nucleotides, the CDR3 is TGTGCCAGCATCCGTAGCGAGTCGGGCGAGCAGTACTTC.

The CDR3 nucleotides read TGTGCCAGCAGCTTCCGGGATCCCTCCTACGAGCAGTACTTC. It yields the protein CASSFRDPSYEQYF. The rearrangement links TRBV5-8 to TRBJ2-7, with D maybe TRBD2 (5 bases). V was shortened by 2 bases and J by 0 bases, with 9 bases between the two germline ends. Per germline, CDR1 SGHTS and CDR2 YDEGEE. The CDR3 totals 14 residues.

V and J are TRBV6-1 and TRBJ2-7; 9 nucleotides align to TRBD1. V lost 5 bases and J lost 3; bases outside the gene matches: 8. The germline V gene encodes CDR1 MNHNS and CDR2 SASEGT. The CDR3 is 15 amino acids. The chain's CDR3 is CASSLQGAGFYEQYF. CDR3 DNA: TGTGCCAGCAGTCTACAGGGGGCGGGATTCTACGAGCAGTACTTC.

This chain uses TRBV6-1 with TRBJ2-2; D is perhaps TRBD2 (6 bases). V dropped 5 bases and J dropped 6 bases, with 7 bases sitting between them. This CDR3 has 12 residues. Germline CDR1 reads MNHNS; CDR2 reads SASEGT. Here the CDR3 DNA reads TGTGCCAGCAGTCCGGGAGCCGGGGAGCTGTTTTTT. Its protein is CASSPGAGELFF.

The chain's CDR3 is CASSVAFGTSGHTQYF. In DNA, the CDR3 is TGTGCCAGCAGCGTAGCTTTCGGGACTAGCGGGCATACGCAGTATTTT. The V gene is TRBV9, the J gene TRBJ2-3, with 12 bases lining up with TRBD2. CDR1 is SGDLS and CDR2 is YYNGEE in the germline V gene. J lost 7 bases, V lost 0 bases, and 6 bases had no gene match. The CDR3 has 16 residues.

The rearrangement links TRBV11-2 to TRBJ1-1, with 9 bases lining up with TRBD1. Trimming cost V 4 bases and J 0 bases; bases outside gene matches: 0. The CDR3 runs 14 residues. In germline, CDR1 is SGHAT, CDR2 FQNNGV. CDR3 in DNA: TGTGCCAGCAGCTGGGACAGGGTGAACACTGAAGCTTTCTTT. Translation gives CASSWDRVNTEAFF.

V gene TRBV28 combines with J gene TRBJ1-1, with 10 nucleotides matching TRBD1. The CDR3 has 16 amino acids. CDR1 is MDHEN and CDR2 is SYDVKM in the germline V gene. V lost 5 bases to trimming and J lost 7 bases; unmatched junction nucleotides: 13. CDR3 coding DNA: TGTGCCAGCAGTCTCCGACAGGGGGCATTAGATAGTGAAGCTTTCTTT. Translated, it gives CASSLRQGALDSEAFF. Combining the CDR3 with reference TRBV28 and TRBJ1-1 gives the whole variable domain DVKVTQSSRYLVKRTGEKVFLECVQDMDHENMFWYRQDPGLGLRLIYFSYDVKMKEKGDIPEGYSVSREKKERFSLILESASTNQTSMYLCASSLRQGALDSEAFFGQGTRLTVV.

The CDR3 DNA follows: TGTGCCAGCAGTGAATTGGGGACTAGTACAGATACGCAGTATTTT. Its protein product is CASSELGTSTDTQYF. The chain uses TRBV6-1 and TRBJ2-3; 8 bases fit TRBD2. The CDR3 runs to 15 residues. CDR1 and CDR2 (germline): MNHNS, SASEGT. With 2 bases clipped from V and 3 bases from J, the junction kept 4 bases outside the gene matches.

This clone was picked up one time. This same CDR3 is encoded by further DNA sequences in the sample. The chain carries TRBV5-1 and TRBJ2-7; 11 nucleotides agree with TRBD1. The CDR3 covers 13 residues. Germline CDR1 reads SGHRS; CDR2 reads YFSETQ. J was trimmed by 6 bases and V by 2 bases; bases with no gene match: 1. CDR3 region: CASSLGTGGEQYF. In nucleotides, the CDR3 is TGCGCCAGCAGCTTAGGGACAGGGGGCGAGCAGTACTTC.

The CDR3 DNA sequence: TGTGCCAGCAGTTACTCGAGTAGGGGTTTCTCCTACGAGCAGTACTTC. It codes for CASSYSSRGFSYEQYF. The V and J genes are TRBV6-6 and TRBJ2-7; D possibly corresponds to TRBD1 (5 bases). The CDR3 spans 16 residues. Germline V gene sequence: CDR1 MNHNY, CDR2 SVGAGI (reference sequence). The germline V and J ends were trimmed by 0 bases and 0 bases, with 12 bases remaining between them.